This TCR beta chain was identified in a study of blood T cell repertoires in COVID-19. The overall study: Whether acute or convalescent, the COVID-19 samples came from the United States, Italy and Spain. Sources were T cells, B-cell-depleted T cells, or PBMCs; the material itself was cDNA or gDNA.

The CDR3 totals 15 residues. Germline CDR1 reads SGHTA; CDR2 reads FQGNSA. Trimming removed 2 bases from V and 3 bases from J; junction bases left unmatched: 2. In the source study's methods: Reference gene primers were amplified, and this amplification served to estimate nucleated cell counts. Here immunoSEQ multiplex PCR was the method, and the copy in TCRdb shows in-frame clones only, minus some. V and J calls and clone size come straight from that table; D and trimming were deduced from the DNA. The sample has roughly 100,000 clones, more than 80% seen once. The chain is built from TRBV7-2 and TRBJ2-1; 9 bases are a match to TRBD1. The sample was peripheral blood. The clonotype originates from a woman in her 70s with acute or convalescent COVID-19. As DNA, the CDR3 is TGTGCCAGCAGCTTATCGACAGGGGGCTACAATGAGCAGTTCTTC. Translation: CASSLSTGGYNEQFF.